This TCR beta chain was observed in a study of a mutant IDH1 vaccine in newly diagnosed glioma. Germline loops: CDR1 MNHEY, CDR2 SVGAGI. This CDR3 comprises 13 residues. With V trimmed by 3 bases and J by 6 bases, 4 bases remained unmatched. Findings and caveats of the study: Of the patients, roughly 95% had vaccine-induced immune responses.

As for this clone: What it binds is not known.

The time point: baseline, week 1 (first vaccination visit). Treatment specified: pre-vaccination baseline after standard-of-care therapy. Sequencing was performed with immunoSEQ multiplex PCR; in TCRdb, only in-frame clones are kept and a portion is missing. The sample gives 85,000 to 100,000 clones, 85% to 90% of which show up once; approximately 0.6% is in the top ten. The receptor was isolated from a woman in her forties or fifties with glioma. The sample was PBMCs, taken from a glioma patient treated with radiotherapy, temozolomide or both. The chain combines TRBV6-5 with TRBJ1-2; TRBD1 matches 7 bases. CDR3 in amino acids: CASSYNRGDGYTF. CDR3 bases: TGTGCCAGCAGTTATAACAGGGGAGATGGCTACACCTTC.